The 22 T cell receptor beta chains listed next were all sequenced from one sample in a study of shared clonotypes between healthy human individuals. The protocol was immunoSEQ multiplex PCR, while the TCRdb copy is restricted to in-frame clones and leaves out a portion. Seen here are more than 600,000 clones, 92% observed once, and the top ten hold about 24%. The naive CD8 population came from CD45RO-negative cells selected for CCR7, without terminally differentiated effector memory CD45RA+ cells. Sequencing input: naive CD8+ T cells sorted from blood. These receptors were collected from a man younger than 45 in good health.

The genes are TRBV2 and TRBJ2-6, with a possible D match to TRBD1 (6 bases). The germline V gene encodes CDR1 SNHLY and CDR2 FYNNEI. The CDR3 loop spans 17 amino acids. Trimming shortened V by 5 bases and J by 0 bases, and 14 bases separated the two germline ends. CDR3 region: CASSKTGHSSGANVLTF. The CDR3 bases are TGTGCCAGCAGTAAGACGGGACATAGCTCTGGGGCCAACGTCCTGACTTTC.

This chain joins TRBV27 and TRBJ2-2, with D uncertain. The germline CDR1 and CDR2 sequences are MNHEY and SMNVEV (reference sequence). V was pared by 5 bases and J by 1 base, with 8 bases between. This CDR3 has 14 residues. CDR3 loop: CASSLDLNTGELFF. DNA for the CDR3: TGTGCCAGCAGTCTCGACTTGAACACCGGGGAGCTGTTTTTT.

The chain employs TRBV29-1 and TRBJ2-2; 7 bases line up with TRBD2. The CDR3 has 13 residues. CDR1 is SQVTM and CDR2 is ANQGSEA in the germline V gene. Germline trimming cut 7 bases from V and 2 bases from J; bases unmatched to any gene: 4. CDR3 in DNA: TGCAGCGGCAGACTAGCTAACACCGGGGAGCTGTTTTTT. It encodes CSGRLANTGELFF.

The chain uses TRBV27 and TRBJ2-1, with 10 bases fitting TRBD1. V shed 5 bases, J shed 10 bases, and the junction held 8 bases outside the gene matches. CDR3 length: 14 residues. Germline loops: CDR1 MNHEY, CDR2 SMNVEV (reference sequence). CDR3 region: CASSGGQGFDEQFF. CDR3 in DNA: TGTGCCAGCAGTGGGGGACAGGGGTTCGACGAGCAGTTCTTC.

The V call is TRBV7-9, the J call TRBJ2-7; D is unresolved. Germline CDR1 reads SEHNR; CDR2 reads FQNEAQ (reference sequence). Trimming removed 2 bases at V and 6 bases at J, with 8 bases between. This CDR3 spans 12 amino acids. The CDR3 loop is CASSLSQREQYF. Written as DNA, the CDR3 is TGTGCCAGCAGCTTATCCCAACGCGAGCAGTACTTC.

J is TRBJ2-7 and V is TRBV7-3; D unclear. Trimming pared 2 bases from V and 2 bases from J, leaving 4 bases between. The CDR3 extends over 12 amino acids. Germline V gives CDR1 SGHTA, CDR2 FQGTGA. The CDR3 protein is CASSLRAYEQYF. The DNA for the CDR3 is TGTGCCAGCAGCTTACGAGCCTACGAGCAGTACTTC.

The chain links TRBV11-2 to TRBJ1-1, with D unclear. Germline-derived CDR1 and CDR2 are SGHAT and FQNNGV. This CDR3 contains 15 residues. The ends were cut back, 6 bases at V and 0 bases at J, with 14 bases in the middle. The CDR3 is CASSFQDQLNTEAFF. In nucleotides, the CDR3 is TGTGCCAGCAGTTTCCAGGACCAATTGAACACTGAAGCTTTCTTT.

The rearrangement joins TRBV19 to TRBJ2-3; possibly TRBD2 for D (6 bases). In germline, CDR1 is LNHDA, CDR2 SQIVND (reference sequence). CDR3 length equals 14 residues. Between the trimmed V and J ends, which lost 3 bases and 2 bases, there was a span of 9 bases. The chain's CDR3 is CASSMGLLTDTQYF. Here the CDR3 DNA reads TGTGCCAGTAGTATGGGACTCCTCACAGATACGCAGTATTTT.

This chain uses TRBV19 with TRBJ2-2, with 7 nucleotides matching TRBD1. Germline V gene lookup returns CDR1 LNHDA and CDR2 SQIVND (reference sequence). The CDR3 consists of 18 residues. V was clipped by 0 bases and J by 5 bases; unmatched bases: 12. The CDR3 spells CASSIEPGQRYPTGELFF. The DNA for the CDR3 is TGTGCCAGTAGTATAGAACCGGGACAGAGGTACCCGACCGGGGAGCTGTTTTTT. The full variable domain, completed using reference TRBV19 and TRBJ2-2, is DGGITQSPKYLFRKEGQNVTLSCEQNLNHDAMYWYRQDPGQGLRLIYYSQIVNDFQKGDIAEGYSVSREKKESFPLTVTSAQKNPTAFYLCASSIEPGQRYPTGELFFGEGSRLTVL.

This clone was detected only once. This chain uses TRBV7-6 with TRBJ2-7, with 7 positions matching TRBD2. Germline CDR1 reads SGHVS; CDR2 reads FNYEAQ. V dropped 4 bases and J dropped 0; count of bases not matched to a gene: 9. This CDR3 has 16 residues. The CDR3 nucleotides read TGTGCCAGCAGCTCGTACACCGGGACTACCTCCTACGAGCAGTACTTC. Encoded protein: CASSSYTGTTSYEQYF.

This sequence joins TRBV11-2 and TRBJ2-3; no firm D call. V lost 2 bases to trimming and J lost 0 bases, with 6 bases between them. The CDR3 is 14 residues long. Germline V gene data show CDR1 as SGHAT and CDR2 as FQNNGV. CDR3 loop: CASSLWTSTDTQYF. Written as DNA, the CDR3 is TGTGCCAGCAGCTTATGGACGAGCACAGATACGCAGTATTTT.

The genes are TRBV7-2 and TRBJ2-3; D might be TRBD2 (6 bases). V lost 0 bases and J lost 0, with 7 bases in between. The germline V gene encodes CDR1 SGHTA and CDR2 FQGNSA. The CDR3 has 15 amino acids. Here the CDR3 reads CASSLASGSTDTQYF. CDR3 DNA sequence: TGTGCCAGCAGCTTAGCGAGCGGGAGCACAGATACGCAGTATTTT. The variable domain in full, with the rest retrieved from reference TRBV7-2 and TRBJ2-3, is GAGVSQSPSNKVTEKGKDVELRCDPISGHTALYWYRQSLGQGLEFLIYFQGNSAPDKSGLPSDRFSAERTGGSVSTLTIQRTQQEDSAVYLCASSLASGSTDTQYFGPGTRLTVL.

The rearrangement links TRBV30 to TRBJ2-3, with 11 bases that match TRBD2. The CDR3 length is 16 residues. Germline V gives CDR1 GTSNPN, CDR2 SVGIG (reference sequence). The V and J ends lost 0 bases and 5 bases, in that order; junction bases with no gene match: 7. CDR3: CAWSVETSGIRDTQYF. CDR3 nucleotide sequence: TGTGCCTGGAGTGTGGAGACTAGCGGGATTCGAGATACGCAGTATTTT.

The CDR3 DNA sequence: TGTGCCAGCAGCGGTACAGGGGACGGAGAGACCCAGTACTTC. Its translation: CASSGTGDGETQYF. The chain uses TRBV7-8 and TRBJ2-5; TRBD1 matches 7 bases. Germline CDR1 and CDR2: SGHVS and FQNEAQ. With V trimmed by 5 bases and J by 4 bases, 7 bases remained unmatched. This CDR3 spans 14 amino acids.

The chain recombines TRBV9 with TRBJ2-7, with a weak D call TRBD2 (6 bases). V gave up 4 bases and J gave up 2 bases, with 16 bases separating them. Germline-derived CDR1 and CDR2 are SGDLS and YYNGEE. The CDR3 is 15 residues long. CDR3 protein: CASSPTSWEAYEQYF. CDR3 DNA sequence: TGTGCCAGCAGCCCCACTAGCTGGGAAGCCTACGAGCAGTACTTC.

The V gene is TRBV21-1, the J gene TRBJ2-3; the tabulated D call, TRBD2, remains unverified against the DNA. TRBV21-1 is shown as a pseudogene. The CDR3 spans 17 residues. The CDR3 reads CASSPWGGPTSTDTQYF. The CDR3, as DNA: TGTGCCAGCAGCCCTTGGGGGGGTCCCACTAGCACAGATACGCAGTATTTT.

A single count supports this clone. The chain links TRBV2 to TRBJ2-3; TRBD1 agrees at 10 bases. The germline CDR1 and CDR2 sequences are SNHLY and FYNNEI. This CDR3 region has 17 residues. The ends lost 5 bases at V and 4 bases at J; junction bases unmatched: 12. The CDR3 sequence is CASSSPGTGDQADTQYF. The CDR3 nucleotides read TGTGCCAGCAGTAGCCCCGGGACAGGGGATCAGGCAGATACGCAGTATTTT.

This chain's CDR3 is CASSDLAGGPTDTQYF. The CDR3 region has the DNA TGTGCCAGCAGCGATTTAGCGGGAGGGCCCACAGATACGCAGTATTTT. The rearrangement joins TRBV9 to TRBJ2-3, with TRBD2 matching over 11 bases. Germline V gene sequence: CDR1 SGDLS, CDR2 YYNGEE. This CDR3 has 16 amino acids. The J segment lost 2 bases and the V segment lost 3 bases, leaving 5 bases of the junction unmatched.

The chain couples TRBV4-3 to TRBJ2-7; TRBD1 matches at 7 bases. The CDR3 covers 15 residues. Germline-derived CDR1 and CDR2 are LGHNA and YSLEER. V lost 0 bases and J lost 4; bases outside the gene matches: 6. CDR3 bases: TGCGCCAGCAGCCAAGATCGGGACAGCCAATACGAGCAGTACTTC. Protein: CASSQDRDSQYEQYF.

This clone was seen once. The chain has TRBV28 and TRBJ2-5; D is uncertain. The V end lost 6 bases, the J end lost 2 bases, and 10 bases lay between the germline ends. Germline CDR1 reads MDHEN; CDR2 reads SYDVKM. The CDR3 length is 13 residues. The CDR3 nucleotides are TGTGCCAGCAGACAAGCAGATCAAGAGACCCAGTACTTC. This codes for CASRQADQETQYF.

The V call is TRBV4-1, the J call TRBJ2-7, with D hard to call. The germline V gene has CDR1 MGHRA and CDR2 YSYEKL. This CDR3 is built from 13 residues. V lost 0 bases to trimming and J lost 7 bases, with 10 bases between them. This CDR3 is CASSQEDGLEQYF. CDR3 bases: TGCGCCAGCAGCCAAGAAGACGGCTTAGAGCAGTACTTC.

On this clone itself: Different DNA sequences within this sample yield the same CDR3. V gene TRBV11-2 combines with J gene TRBJ2-7, with no clear D. CDR3 size: 12 residues. From germline, CDR1 is SGHAT and CDR2 FQNNGV. V lost 0 bases and J 4 bases, leaving 4 bases between the germline ends. In DNA, the CDR3 is TGTGCCAGCAGCTTAGATGGGTACGAGCAGTACTTC. As protein: CASSLDGYEQYF.